The 21 T cell receptor beta chains given below trace back to one sample, sequenced in a study of naive CD8 T cells in extremely preterm neonates. Repertoires were generated with immunoSEQ multiplex PCR, while TCRdb's copy carries only in-frame clones and drops some. The sample records fewer than 9,000 clones, approximately 98% being singletons. Sequencing input: naive CD8+ T cells from blood. Receptors originate from a human donor in good health.

V is TRBV6-5 and J is TRBJ2-1, with D perhaps matching TRBD1 (6 bases). V gave up 2 bases and J gave up 1 base, with 9 bases separating them. The CDR3 spans 15 residues. Per the germline V gene, CDR1 is MNHEY and CDR2 is SVGAGI. The CDR3, as DNA: TGTGCCAGCAGTTACGGGGGCGGGTCCTACAATGAGCAGTTCTTC. As protein: CASSYGGGSYNEQFF.

The genes are TRBV5-6 and TRBJ2-7; no clear D. CDR3 length: 11 residues. Looked up from germline, CDR1 is SGHDT and CDR2 is YYEEEE. The V end was cut by 3 bases, the J end by 3 bases, with 4 bases between. The CDR3 DNA reads as TGTGCCAGCAGCTCAGACTACGAGCAGTACTTC. It yields the protein CASSSDYEQYF.

The V call is TRBV27, the J call TRBJ1-5; possible D gene TRBD1, 5 bases. The CDR3 spans 16 residues. The germline gives CDR1 MNHEY, CDR2 SMNVEV (reference sequence). Trimming cost V 5 bases and J 2 bases, with 16 bases left between them. The CDR3 loop is CASSPLGGTGNQPQHF. The CDR3 bases are TGTGCCAGCAGTCCATTGGGGGGGACCGGCAATCAGCCCCAGCATTTT.

The CDR3 DNA follows: TGTGCCAGCAGTGGAGCATTGGACAGGTTGAACTATGGCTACACCTTC. Translating gives CASSGALDRLNYGYTF. The chain couples TRBV6-1 to TRBJ1-2; 7 bases fit TRBD1. There are 16 residues in the CDR3. CDR1 is MNHNS and CDR2 is SASEGT in the germline V gene. Trimming at V came to 4 bases and at J to 2 bases, leaving 10 bases not matched to a gene.

This chain uses TRBV7-2 with TRBJ2-7; D is possibly TRBD1 (5 bases). The germline V gene encodes CDR1 SGHTA and CDR2 FQGNSA. V lost 0 bases to trimming and J lost 3 bases, with 15 bases between them. The CDR3 is 16 amino acids. The CDR3 reads CASSLAVQVEVYEQYF. For the CDR3, the DNA is TGTGCCAGCAGCTTAGCTGTACAGGTTGAGGTCTACGAGCAGTACTTC.

V usage is TRBV11-2 and J usage is TRBJ2-5; 15 positions match TRBD2. This CDR3 has 19 residues. V trimming: 3 bases; J trimming: 3 bases; junction bases outside the gene matches: 11. Germline-derived CDR1 and CDR2 are SGHAT and FQNNGV. CDR3: CASSLAGTSGGQREETQYF. For the CDR3, the DNA is TGTGCCAGCAGCTTGGCCGGGACTAGCGGGGGGCAAAGGGAAGAGACCCAGTACTTC.

This chain joins TRBV15 and TRBJ2-1, with D hard to call. This CDR3 comprises 15 residues. Germline V gives CDR1 LNHNV, CDR2 YYDKDF (reference sequence). V lost 5 bases, J lost 0 bases, and 11 bases lay in between. Here the CDR3 reads CATSHGVSSYNEQFF. CDR3 DNA sequence: TGTGCCACCAGCCACGGTGTTAGCTCCTACAATGAGCAGTTCTTC.

This clone has only one observation. The V call is TRBV4-2, the J call TRBJ1-5; 7 nucleotides agree with TRBD1. V trimming: 4 bases; J trimming: 3 bases; junction bases outside the gene matches: 12. CDR3 size: 17 residues. CDR1 is LGHNA, CDR2 YNFKEQ, per germline. The CDR3 loop reads CASSPPRTGEFNQPQHF. The CDR3 DNA follows: TGTGCCAGCAGCCCCCCCCGGACAGGCGAATTCAATCAGCCCCAGCATTTT.

The CDR3 is CASRGEAGDFAKNIQYF. CDR3 nucleotides: TGTGCCAGCAGGGGTGAAGCAGGGGATTTTGCCAAAAACATTCAGTACTTC. The chain carries TRBV28 and TRBJ2-4; TRBD1 might be the D (6 bases). Germline V lookup: CDR1 MDHEN, CDR2 SYDVKM. The CDR3 spans 17 residues. Trimming took off 6 bases at V and 1 base at J, with 19 bases between the two ends.

The chain recombines TRBV5-1 with TRBJ1-1; TRBD1 matches at 7 bases. After removal of 4 bases from V and 1 base from J, the junction contained 4 bases not matched to a gene. CDR3 length: 14 residues. Germline assignment: CDR1 SGHRS and CDR2 YFSETQ. The CDR3 coding sequence is TGCGCCAGCAGCCCTTGGACAGGGAACACTGAAGCTTTCTTT. Encoded protein: CASSPWTGNTEAFF.

The chain links TRBV4-1 to TRBJ2-7, with 7 bases identical to TRBD2. Germline V CDR1 and CDR2: MGHRA, YSYEKL. Trimming at V came to 6 bases and at J to 4 bases, leaving 6 bases not matched to a gene. The CDR3 runs to 13 residues. CDR3 DNA sequence: TGCGCCAGCAGATGGAGGGAGGGGTACGAGCAGTACTTC. Translated: CASRWREGYEQYF.

V gene TRBV13 combines with J gene TRBJ1-1, with 7 bases aligning to TRBD1. This CDR3 is 14 amino acids long. The germline V gene has CDR1 PRHDT and CDR2 FYEKMQ (reference sequence). With V trimmed by 5 bases and J by 4 bases, 7 bases remained unmatched. The chain's CDR3 is CASSGRDRSTEAFF. The DNA for the CDR3 is TGTGCCAGCAGCGGGCGGGACAGATCCACTGAAGCTTTCTTT. Full variable domain (remainder filled in from reference TRBV13 and TRBJ1-1): AAGVIQSPRHLIKEKRETATLKCYPIPRHDTVYWYQQGPGQDPQFLISFYEKMQSDKGSIPDRFSAQQFSDYHSELNMSSLELGDSALYFCASSGRDRSTEAFFGQGTRLTVV.

This sequence joins TRBV4-2 and TRBJ1-6; TRBD1 matches at 7 bases. The J segment lost 7 bases and the V segment lost 0 bases, leaving 3 bases of the junction unmatched. The CDR3 has 15 amino acids. Per germline, CDR1 LGHNA and CDR2 YNFKEQ. The CDR3 is CASSQEDRANSPLHF. CDR3 DNA sequence: TGTGCCAGCAGCCAAGAAGACAGGGCAAATTCACCCCTCCACTTT.

This clone was seen a single time. The rearrangement links TRBV6-6 to TRBJ1-2; D call uncertain. Germline assignment: CDR1 MNHNY and CDR2 SVGAGI (reference sequence). Trimming stripped 6 bases from V and 9 bases from J, with 14 bases between. This CDR3 spans 12 amino acids. The CDR3 DNA reads as TGTGCCAGCAGCTCGACCCCTGACAGCTACACCTTC. It encodes CASSSTPDSYTF.

The chain combines TRBV23-1 with TRBJ1-5; possible D gene TRBD1, 5 bases. TRBV23-1 is an open reading frame whose function is uncertain. V was shortened by 0 bases and J by 5 bases, with 8 bases between the two germline ends. The CDR3 sequence is 14 residues long. The CDR3 spells CASSQSGGYQPQHF. Here the CDR3 DNA reads TGCGCCAGCAGTCAATCGGGGGGGTATCAGCCCCAGCATTTT.

The V call is TRBV27, the J call TRBJ1-2; a possible D gene is TRBD1 (5 bases). Germline CDR1 MNHEY, CDR2 SMNVEV (reference sequence). This CDR3 has 12 amino acids. V lost 4 bases and J 6 bases, leaving 9 bases between the germline ends. CDR3 nucleotides: TGTGCCAGCAGTTCCGGGACTCATGGCTACACCTTC. Translating gives CASSSGTHGYTF.

A single count supports this clone. V gene TRBV6-1 combines with J gene TRBJ2-4, with unresolved D. The CDR3 covers 17 residues. The germline V and J ends were trimmed by 0 bases and 0 bases, with 12 bases remaining between them. Germline CDR1 and CDR2: MNHNS and SASEGT. DNA of the CDR3: TGTGCCAGCAGTGAAGCATGGAGAACTCTAGCCAAAAACATTCAGTACTTC. Its translation: CASSEAWRTLAKNIQYF.

CDR3: CASSLVSGRYEQYF. CDR3 sequence (DNA): TGTGCCAGCAGTTTAGTTTCAGGGAGGTACGAGCAGTACTTC. This sequence joins TRBV28 and TRBJ2-7; D perhaps matches TRBD2 (6 bases). Trimming shortened V by 2 bases and J by 4 bases, and 12 bases separated the two germline ends. The CDR3 runs 14 residues. The germline V gene encodes CDR1 MDHEN and CDR2 SYDVKM. Supplemented by reference TRBV28 and TRBJ2-7, the full variable domain reads DVKVTQSSRYLVKRTGEKVFLECVQDMDHENMFWYRQDPGLGLRLIYFSYDVKMKEKGDIPEGYSVSREKKERFSLILESASTNQTSMYLCASSLVSGRYEQYFGPGTRLTVT.

In DNA form, the CDR3 reads TGCGCCAGCAGTCTCGGTGGGACAGAGAATCAGCCCCAGCATTTT. Encoded protein: CASSLGGTENQPQHF. The V gene is TRBV5-1, the J gene TRBJ1-5, with 7 bases that match TRBD1. The ends lost 5 bases at V and 4 bases at J; junction bases unmatched: 9. The V gene's germline CDR1 is SGHRS and CDR2 YFSETQ. The CDR3 loop spans 15 amino acids.

CDR3 sequence: CASSLGAASGGSRVDTQYF. CDR3 DNA sequence: TGTGCCAGCAGCTTAGGGGCCGCTAGCGGGGGGTCACGGGTAGATACGCAGTATTTT. The chain couples TRBV11-2 to TRBJ2-3, with TRBD2 matching 11 bases. V was pared by 1 base and J by 5 bases, with 14 bases of the junction left unmatched. Looked up from germline, CDR1 is SGHAT and CDR2 is FQNNGV. The CDR3 spans 19 residues.

This chain joins TRBV21-1 and TRBJ1-5; the table's D gene call, TRBD1, was not cross checked with the DNA. TRBV21-1 is classified as a pseudogene. The CDR3 consists of 17 residues. DNA for the CDR3: TGTGCCAGCAGCAAAAAGAAAGACAGGGGAAACAATCAGCCCCAGCATTTT. This encodes CASSKKKDRGNNQPQHF.